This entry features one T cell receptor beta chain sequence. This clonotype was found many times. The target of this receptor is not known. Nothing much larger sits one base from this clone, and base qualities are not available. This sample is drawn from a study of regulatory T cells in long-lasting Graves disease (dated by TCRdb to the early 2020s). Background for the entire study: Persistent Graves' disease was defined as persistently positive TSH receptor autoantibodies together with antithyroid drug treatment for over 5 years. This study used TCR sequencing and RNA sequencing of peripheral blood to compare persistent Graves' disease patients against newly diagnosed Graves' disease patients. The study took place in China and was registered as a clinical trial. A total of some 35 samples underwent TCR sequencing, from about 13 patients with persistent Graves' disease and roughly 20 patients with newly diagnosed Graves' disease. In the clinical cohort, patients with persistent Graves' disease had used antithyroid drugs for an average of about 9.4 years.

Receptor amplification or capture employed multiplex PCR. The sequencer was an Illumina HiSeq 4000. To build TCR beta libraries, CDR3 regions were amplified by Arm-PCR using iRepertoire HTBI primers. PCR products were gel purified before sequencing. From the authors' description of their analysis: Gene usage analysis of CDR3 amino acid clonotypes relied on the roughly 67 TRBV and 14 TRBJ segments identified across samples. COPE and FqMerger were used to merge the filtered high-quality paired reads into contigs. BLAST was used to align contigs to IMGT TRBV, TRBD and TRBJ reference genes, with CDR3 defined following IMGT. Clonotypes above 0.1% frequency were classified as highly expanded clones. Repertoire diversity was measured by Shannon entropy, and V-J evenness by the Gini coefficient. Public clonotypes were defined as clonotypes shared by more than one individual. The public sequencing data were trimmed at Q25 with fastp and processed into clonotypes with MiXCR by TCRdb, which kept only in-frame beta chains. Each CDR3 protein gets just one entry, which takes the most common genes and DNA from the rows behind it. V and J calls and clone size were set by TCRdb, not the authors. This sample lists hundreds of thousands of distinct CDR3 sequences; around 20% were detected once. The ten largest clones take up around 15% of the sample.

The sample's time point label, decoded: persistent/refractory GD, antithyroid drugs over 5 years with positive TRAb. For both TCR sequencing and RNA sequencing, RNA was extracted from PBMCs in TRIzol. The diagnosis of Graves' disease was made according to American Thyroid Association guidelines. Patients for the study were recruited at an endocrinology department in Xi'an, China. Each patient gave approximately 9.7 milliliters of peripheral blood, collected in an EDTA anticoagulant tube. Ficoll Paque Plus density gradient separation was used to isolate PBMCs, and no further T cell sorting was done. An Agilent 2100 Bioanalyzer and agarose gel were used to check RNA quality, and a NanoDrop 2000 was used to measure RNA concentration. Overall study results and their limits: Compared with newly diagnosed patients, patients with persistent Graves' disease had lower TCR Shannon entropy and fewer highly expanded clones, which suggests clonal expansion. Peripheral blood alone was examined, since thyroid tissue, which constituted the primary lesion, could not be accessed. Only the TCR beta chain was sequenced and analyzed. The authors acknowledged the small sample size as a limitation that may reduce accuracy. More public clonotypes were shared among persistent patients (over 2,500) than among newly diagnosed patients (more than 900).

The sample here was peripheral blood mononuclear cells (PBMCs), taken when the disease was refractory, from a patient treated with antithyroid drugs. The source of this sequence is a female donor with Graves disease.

The sequence in DNA is TGTGCCAGCAGGTTACAGGGGGTGAGCACTGAAGCTTTCTTT. Translated, this is CASRLQGVSTEAFF. This receptor chain uses TRBV28 and TRBJ1-1, and 8 bases in between align with TRBD1. Per the germline V gene, MDHEN is the CDR1 and SYDVKM is the CDR2. Trimmed from V: 6 bases; trimmed from J: 4 bases; junction bases lacking a gene match: 7. Taken from cysteine to phenylalanine, the CDR3 has 14 residues. The read is trimmed to its CDR3 DNA, 42 bases read in frame from base 1.